This TCR beta chain was sequenced for a study of cytomegalovirus exposure and HLA in healthy donors. The junction had 8 bases not matched to a gene; V was cut back by 5 bases and J by 2 bases. The CDR3 length is 15 residues. Per the germline V gene, CDR1 is SGHTA and CDR2 is FQGNSA. PCR employed 60 Vbeta and 13 Jbeta primers. Libraries were prepared by immunoSEQ multiplex PCR; TCRdb keeps only in-frame clonotypes and omits some of them. The data show roughly 110,000 clones, with about three quarters seen just once and 2.7% held by the top ten. General observations from the study: Analysis performed later found more than 15,000 TCR beta sequences associated with HLA alleles at 0.05 false discovery rate. TCR beta sequences reportedly predicted most subjects' HLA-A and HLA-B alleles accurately. Cytomegalovirus association was listed for 170 or so TCR beta chains. Apparent HLA restriction characterized most CMV-associated TCR beta chains in a later analysis.

In the case of this clone: Its antigen remains unidentified.

The sequenced material came from PBMCs. The chain couples TRBV7-2 to TRBJ1-2; 7 bases align to TRBD1. The sequence was collected from a female donor in good health and CMV-seronegative. The CDR3 DNA is TGTGCCAGCAGCGGATCGGGACAGATAAACTATGGCTACACCTTC. Encoded protein: CASSGSGQINYGYTF.